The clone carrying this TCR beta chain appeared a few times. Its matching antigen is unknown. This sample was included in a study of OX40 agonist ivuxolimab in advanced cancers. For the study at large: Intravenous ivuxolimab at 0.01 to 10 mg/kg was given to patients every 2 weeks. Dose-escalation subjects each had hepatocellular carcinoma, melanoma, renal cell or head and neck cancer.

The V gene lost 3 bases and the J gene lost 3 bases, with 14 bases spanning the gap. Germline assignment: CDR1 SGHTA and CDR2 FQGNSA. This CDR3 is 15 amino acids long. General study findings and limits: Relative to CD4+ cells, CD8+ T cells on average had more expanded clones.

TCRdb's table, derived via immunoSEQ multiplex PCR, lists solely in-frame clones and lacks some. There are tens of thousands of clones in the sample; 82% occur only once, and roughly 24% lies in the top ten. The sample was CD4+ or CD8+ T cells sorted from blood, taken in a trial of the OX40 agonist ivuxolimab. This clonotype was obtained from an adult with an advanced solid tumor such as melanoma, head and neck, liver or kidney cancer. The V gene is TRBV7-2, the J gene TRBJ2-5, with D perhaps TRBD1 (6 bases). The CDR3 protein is CASSFGRTEKETQYF. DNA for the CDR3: TGTGCCAGCAGCTTCGGACGGACAGAAAAAGAGACCCAGTACTTC.